These 17 T cell receptor beta chains were all obtained from the same sample, sequenced in a study of blood T cells in healthy people across ages. A J-beta primer mix and a sample-barcoded 5' primer were used in a second PCR of roughly 6 to 11 cycles. TCRdb redid the calling of the 5' RACE reads with MiXCR, one entry per CDR3 protein. This table holds about 1.6 million distinct CDR3 sequences, almost 35% found once. Sequenced input: blood. These receptors were obtained from a woman aged 25 to 39 in good health.

This clonotype was detected a few times. The chain has TRBV7-2 and TRBJ2-1; possibly TRBD2 for D (6 bases). This CDR3 is 16 amino acids long. Germline assignment: CDR1 SGHTA and CDR2 FQGNSA. Trimming removed 5 bases from V and 5 bases from J, with 19 bases in between. The CDR3 region has the DNA TGTGCCAGCAGCCCCCCCCAGCGGGTGATCGACAATGAGCAGTTCTTC. Its translation is CASSPPQRVIDNEQFF.

The chain is built from TRBV25-1 and TRBJ2-5, with 9 nucleotides matching TRBD1. The J call may not be correct, given that the DNA end is closer to TRBJ2-7. CDR3 length: 13 amino acids. Germline lookup yields CDR1 MGHDK and CDR2 SYGVNS. The CDR3 spells CASTDRGTYEQYF. The DNA of the CDR3 is TGTGCCAGCACTGACAGGGGGACCTACGAGCAGTACTTC.

This clonotype was observed at least ten times. The rearrangement joins TRBV6-4 to TRBJ2-3; the D is unclear. The V end was cut by 2 bases, the J end by 6 bases, with 9 bases between. Germline lookup yields CDR1 MRHNA and CDR2 SNTAGT. The CDR3 sequence is 13 residues long. CDR3 nucleotides: TGTGCCAGCAGTGACCTCCGCTCCGATACGCAGTATTTT. It codes for CASSDLRSDTQYF.

Notes on this clonotype: One end of the junction does not line up with germline, which may come from a read error. V and J are TRBV11-2 and TRBJ2-2, with 13 bases fitting TRBD2. The CDR3 is 15 residues long. The V gene's germline CDR1 is SGHAT and CDR2 FQNNGV. CDR3 loop: CVSSSRTSGSQELFF. For the CDR3, the DNA is TGTGTCAGCAGCTCGCGGACTAGCGGGAGTCAGGAGCTGTTTTTT.

The chain is built from TRBV4-2 and TRBJ2-1; tentative D call: TRBD2 (6 bases). V lost 5 bases, J lost 9 bases, and 17 bases lay in between. CDR1 is LGHNA, CDR2 YNFKEQ, per germline. The CDR3 is 14 amino acids. Here the CDR3 reads CASSSRGKVVEQFF. The CDR3 DNA sequence: TGTGCCAGCAGCTCCCGGGGGAAAGTTGTTGAGCAGTTCTTC.

This clonotype was observed a few times. This chain uses TRBV7-3 with TRBJ2-7; no definite D call. V lost 0 bases, J lost 2 bases, and 5 bases lay in between. CDR3 size: 13 residues. Germline CDR1 and CDR2: SGHTA and FQGTGA. CDR3 sequence (DNA): TGTGCCAGCAGCTTAACTCACCCCTACGAGCAGTACTTC. Amino acid sequence: CASSLTHPYEQYF. Together with reference TRBV7-3 and TRBJ2-7, the CDR3 gives the full variable domain: GAGVSQTPSNKVTEKGKYVELRCDPISGHTALYWYRQSLGQGPEFLIYFQGTGAADDSGLPNDRFFAVRPEGSVSTLKIQRTERGDSAVYLCASSLTHPYEQYFGPGTRLTVT.

The chain recombines TRBV6-2 or TRBV6-3 with TRBJ1-2; D might be TRBD1 (5 bases). The CDR3 covers 14 residues. The germline CDR1 and CDR2 sequences are MNHEY and SVGEGT. Trimming removed 8 bases from V and 8 bases from J, with 21 bases in between. In DNA form, the CDR3 reads TGTGCCAGCGCGAACAGGCTAACCTCTCCGGGCTACACCTTC. Amino acids: CASANRLTSPGYTF.

This rearrangement joins TRBV7-2 to TRBJ2-7, with D possibly TRBD2 on 6 matching bases. Germline CDR1 is SGHTA and CDR2 is FQGNSA. The CDR3 totals 16 residues. Deletions cut 2 bases from V and 3 bases from J, with 17 bases between. CDR3 DNA: TGTGCCAGCAGCTTAAGAGGCGGGACCTCTAACTACGAGCAGTACTTC. Residues: CASSLRGGTSNYEQYF.

This clonotype was counted between two and nine times. The rearrangement links TRBV3-1 to TRBJ2-7; 9 bases fit TRBD1. The CDR3 length is 16 residues. From germline, CDR1 is LGHDT and CDR2 YNNKEL (reference sequence). V was clipped by 3 bases and J by 2 bases; unmatched bases: 8. The CDR3 DNA reads as TGTGCCAGCAGCCACTTCCTGACAGGGGGAGCCTACGAGCAGTACTTC. Its protein is CASSHFLTGGAYEQYF.

The rearrangement links TRBV6-6 to TRBJ2-2; the D is unclear. V lost 6 bases to trimming and J lost 5 bases, with 10 bases between them. Germline values: CDR1 MNHNY, CDR2 SVGAGI (reference sequence). CDR3 size: 13 residues. DNA of the CDR3: TGTGCCAGCAGACCTGATCAGACCGGGGAGCTGTTTTTT. Residues: CASRPDQTGELFF.

The chain combines TRBV7-3 with TRBJ1-1; tentatively, D is TRBD1 (5 bases). V was shortened by 5 bases and J by 1 base, with 14 bases between the two germline ends. There are 15 residues in the CDR3. Germline V gene data show CDR1 as SGHTA and CDR2 as FQGTGA. CDR3 sequence reads: CASSPVGAPNTEAFF. The CDR3 DNA reads as TGTGCCAGCAGCCCAGTCGGGGCACCGAACACTGAAGCTTTCTTT.

This clonotype showed up just a few times. The J gene is TRBJ1-5, the V gene TRBV24-1; D gene ambiguous. Trimming took off 9 bases at V and 5 bases at J, with 16 bases between the two ends. This CDR3 spans 14 amino acids. Germline CDR1 KGHDR, CDR2 SFDVKD. Written as DNA, the CDR3 is TGTGCCACCCACGACGCCTCGGCTTATCAGCCCCAGCATTTT. Translating it yields CATHDASAYQPQHF.

This chain joins TRBV12-3 or TRBV12-4 and TRBJ2-3; tentative D call: TRBD2 (6 bases). This CDR3 is 17 amino acids long. V lost 0 bases and J lost 1, with 14 bases in between. The CDR3 is CASSLARGGMGTDTQYF. The CDR3 region has the DNA TGTGCCAGCAGTTTAGCGCGAGGAGGGATGGGCACAGATACGCAGTATTTT.

This clonotype appeared many times. The chain links TRBV20-1 to TRBJ2-7, with D maybe TRBD1 (5 bases). This CDR3 region has 13 residues. The V gene's germline CDR1 is DFQATT and CDR2 SNEGSKA (reference sequence). V shed 2 bases and J shed 3 bases, with 11 bases lying between them. The CDR3 coding sequence is TGCAGTGCTAGAACAGGCGCCCTCTACGAGCAGTACTTC. Amino acids: CSARTGALYEQYF.

The CDR3 here is CKAQKTYYEQYF. CDR3 in DNA: TGCAAGGCGCAGAAGACATACTACGAGCAGTACTTC. This chain joins TRBV20-1 and TRBJ2-5, with D hard to call. The end of the DNA is better explained by TRBJ2-7, so the J call may be wrong. The CDR3 loop spans 12 amino acids. CDR1 is DFQATT, CDR2 SNEGSKA, per germline (reference sequence).

The rearrangement uses TRBV4-2 and TRBJ2-1; 9 bases are shared with TRBD1. This CDR3 has 17 amino acids. The ends lost 0 bases at V and 9 bases at J; junction bases unmatched: 12. Germline CDR1 reads LGHNA; CDR2 reads YNFKEQ. The DNA of the CDR3 is TGTGCCAGCAGCCAAGATCGACAGGGGGTCTTTCGAAGTGAGCAGTTCTTC. The encoded protein is CASSQDRQGVFRSEQFF.

This clonotype was observed a handful of times. This chain connects TRBV20-1 to TRBJ2-7; 8 bases fit TRBD2. CDR1 DFQATT and CDR2 SNEGSKA come from the germline V gene (reference sequence). The junction had 12 bases not matched to a gene; V was cut back by 1 base and J by 4 bases. The CDR3 contains 16 residues. The CDR3 nucleotides read TGCAGTGCTAGAGCCATGACTAGCGAAGGGATTTACGAGCAGTACTTC. Amino acids: CSARAMTSEGIYEQYF.